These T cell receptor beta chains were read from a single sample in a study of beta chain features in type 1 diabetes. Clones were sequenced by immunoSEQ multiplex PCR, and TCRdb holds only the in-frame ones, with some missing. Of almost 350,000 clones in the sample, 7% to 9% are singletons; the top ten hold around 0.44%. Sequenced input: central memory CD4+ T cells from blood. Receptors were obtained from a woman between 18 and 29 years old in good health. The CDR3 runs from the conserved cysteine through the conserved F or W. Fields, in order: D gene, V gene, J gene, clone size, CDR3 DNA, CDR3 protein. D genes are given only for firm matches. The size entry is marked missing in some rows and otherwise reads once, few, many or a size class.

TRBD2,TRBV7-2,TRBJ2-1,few,TGCGCCAGCAGCCAAAGACTAGCGGGAAGTCCCAATGAGCAGTTCTTC,CASSQRLAGSPNEQFF
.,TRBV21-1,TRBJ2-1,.,TGTGCCAGCAGCAAAGAGGCCCGGGACAGCCTAAAGGATGAGCAGTTCTTC,CASSKEARDSLKDEQFF
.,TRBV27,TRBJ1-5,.,TGTGCCAGCAGTTTCACCTACGGCGGTCAGCCCCAGCATTTT,CASSFTYGGQPQHF
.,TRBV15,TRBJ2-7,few,TGTGCCACAAGTAGAGGGGCTGGGTACGAGCAGTACTTC,CATSRGAGYEQYF
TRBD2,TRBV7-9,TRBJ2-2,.,TGTGCCAGCAGCCCATCTGGGGCGGGAGGGACCGGGGAGCTGTTTTTT,CASSPSGAGGTGELFF
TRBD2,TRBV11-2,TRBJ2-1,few,TGTGCCAGCAGCTTAGTTAGCGGGAGGGCCCTCAATGAGCAGTTCTTC,CASSLVSGRALNEQFF
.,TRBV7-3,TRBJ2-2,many,TGTGCCAGCAGCTTGACTAGCACCGGGGAGCTGTTTTTT,CASSLTSTGELFF
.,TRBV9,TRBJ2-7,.,TGTGCCAGCAGCGTAGAGGCTGGACGGGGGGAGCAGTACTTC,CASSVEAGRGEQYF
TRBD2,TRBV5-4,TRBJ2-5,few,TGTGCCAGCAGCCCGGGACTAGCGGGAGTGGCAGAGACCCAGTACTTC,CASSPGLAGVAETQYF
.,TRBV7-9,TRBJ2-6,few,TGTGCCAGCAGCCCCAATCCGGGACAATCATCCAACGTCCTGACTTTC,CASSPNPGQSSNVLTF
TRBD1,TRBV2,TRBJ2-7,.,TGTGCCAGCAGTTTCCGGGACAGGGTGGGCGAGCAGTACTTC,CASSFRDRVGEQYF
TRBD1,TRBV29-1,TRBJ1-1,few,TGCAGCGTTCGACAGGGGATCACTGAAGCTTTCTTT,CSVRQGITEAFF
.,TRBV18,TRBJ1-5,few,TGTGCCAGCTCATCTACTGGCCCGGGACGGATAAATCAGCCCCAGCATTTT,CASSSTGPGRINQPQHF
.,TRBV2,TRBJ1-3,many,TGTGCCAGCTCCACTGGGACCTCCGCGAGCGGAAACACCATATATTTT,CASSTGTSASGNTIYF
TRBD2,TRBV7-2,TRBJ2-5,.,TGTGCCAGCAGCTATAGTGGGACTAGTAGAGAGACCCAGTACTTC,CASSYSGTSRETQYF
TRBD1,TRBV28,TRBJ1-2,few,TGTGCCAGCAGTTTCGGACAGGGCTATGGCTACACCTTC,CASSFGQGYGYTF
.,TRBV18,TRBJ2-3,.,TGTGCCAGCTCACTGGACCTCAGAGATACGCAGTATTTT,CASSLDLRDTQYF
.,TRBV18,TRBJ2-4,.,TGTGCCAGCTCACCGGTCGTCTTGTCACCCGACGGTGTATATAATTGGTACTTC,CASSPVVLSPDGVYNWYF
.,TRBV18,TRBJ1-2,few,TGTGCCAGCTCACCGGGGGATGGCTACACCTTC,CASSPGDGYTF
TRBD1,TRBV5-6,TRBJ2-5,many,TGTGCCAGCAGCTTGGACAGGGGCCTTCAAGAGACCCAGTACTTC,CASSLDRGLQETQYF
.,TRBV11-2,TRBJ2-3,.,TGTGCCAGCAGCTTAGCGGGCAGGCTCACAGATACGCAGTATTTT,CASSLAGRLTDTQYF
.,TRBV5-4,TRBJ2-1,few,TGTGCCAGCAGCTTCGGGGGGCCCAATGAGCAGTTCTTC,CASSFGGPNEQFF
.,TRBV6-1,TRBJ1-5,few,TGTGCCAGCAGTGAAGGTTGGGCAGGGACGGGGGAAAATCAGCCCCAGCATTTT,CASSEGWAGTGENQPQHF
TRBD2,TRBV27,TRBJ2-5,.,TGTGCCAGCAGCAGACCTCCTCTAGCGGGAGGGGAGGAGACCCAGTACTTC,CASSRPPLAGGEETQYF
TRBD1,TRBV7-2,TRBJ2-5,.,TGTGCCAGCAGCTGGGGGACAGGAGGGACGGAGACCCAGTACTTC,CASSWGTGGTETQYF
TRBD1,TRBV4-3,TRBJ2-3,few,TGCGCCAGCAGCCAAGACATTGGGACAGCCTCAGATACGCAGTATTTT,CASSQDIGTASDTQYF
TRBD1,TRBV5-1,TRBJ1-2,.,TGCGCCAGCAGACCCGGGACAGGGGCCTATGGCTACACCTTC,CASRPGTGAYGYTF
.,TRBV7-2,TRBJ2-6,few,TGTGCCAGCAGCCACCCACCGGCCAACGTCCTGACTTTC,CASSHPPANVLTF
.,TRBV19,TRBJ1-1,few,TGTGCCAGTAGCGACAGGAGGAGAAACACTGAAGCTTTCTTT,CASSDRRRNTEAFF
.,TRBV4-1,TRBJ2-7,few,TGCGCCAGCAGCCTGAACACTGGTCCGGGGAGACCCTACGAGCAGTACTTC,CASSLNTGPGRPYEQYF
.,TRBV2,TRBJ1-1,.,TGTGCCAGGCGGAGTCCAGGGATCACTGAAGCTTTCTTT,CARRSPGITEAFF
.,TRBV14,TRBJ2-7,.,TGTGCCAGCAGCCCCAATACCTACGAGCAGTACTTC,CASSPNTYEQYF
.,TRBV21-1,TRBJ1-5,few,TGTGCCAGCAGCAAAGGGTCAGGGGCGATAGAACAGCCCCAGCATTTT,CASSKGSGAIEQPQHF
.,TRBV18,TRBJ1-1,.,TGTGCCAGCTCAATTCTGGACGGGGGGGACACTGAAGCTTTCTTT,CASSILDGGDTEAFF
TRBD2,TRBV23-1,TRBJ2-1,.,TGCGCCAGCAGGAGACTAGCGGGAGGGCGGTATTGGGAGCAGTTCTTC,CASRRLAGGRYWEQFF
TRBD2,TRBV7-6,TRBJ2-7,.,TGTGCCAGCAGCTTAGAGGTGTCACTAGCGGGCGGCGAGCAGTACTTC,CASSLEVSLAGGEQYF
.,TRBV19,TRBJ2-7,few,TGTGCCAGTAAGGACTCCCGGGGACATCACGAGCAGTACTTC,CASKDSRGHHEQYF
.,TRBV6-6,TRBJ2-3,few,TGTGCCAGCAGTAACTGGGGGGCTAGCACAGATACGCAGTATTTT,CASSNWGASTDTQYF
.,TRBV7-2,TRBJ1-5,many,TGTGCCAGCAGCTTATTTGATCAGCCCCAGCATTTT,CASSLFDQPQHF
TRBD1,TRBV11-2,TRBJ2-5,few,TGTGCCAGCAGCTATAATATACCAGGGGGTGGAGAGACCCAGTACTTC,CASSYNIPGGGETQYF
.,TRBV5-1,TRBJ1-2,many,TGCGCCAGCAGCTTGGTGGGGCGCGGTGGCTACACCTTC,CASSLVGRGGYTF
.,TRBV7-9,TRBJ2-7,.,TGTGCCAGCAGCTTATCCGGGGCCCAACGGGAGCAGTACTTC,CASSLSGAQREQYF